The entry below describes one T cell receptor (beta chain). Its specificity is not known. Per the germline V gene, CDR1 is GTSNPN and CDR2 is SVGIG (reference sequence). The CDR3 length is 13 residues. V dropped 4 bases and J dropped 1; count of bases not matched to a gene: 4. This sample was taken from a study of OX40 agonist ivuxolimab in advanced cancers. Study overall: Patients achieving partial responses numbered three: one hepatocellular carcinoma case and two cutaneous melanoma cases. Notes on the study in general: Among the nonresponders, some also had low normalized T-cell clonal expansion.

Sequencing was performed with immunoSEQ multiplex PCR; in TCRdb, only in-frame clones are kept and a portion is missing. The sample has about 35,000 clones; over 80% are singletons. The rearrangement links TRBV30 to TRBJ2-7, with 7 bases that match TRBD1. The starting material was CD4+ or CD8+ T cells sorted from blood, obtained in a trial of the OX40 agonist ivuxolimab. This sequence was found in an adult with an advanced solid tumor such as melanoma, head and neck, liver or kidney cancer. CDR3 bases: TGTGCCTGGAAAGACAGGGCATCCTACGAGCAGTACTTC. Translated: CAWKDRASYEQYF.